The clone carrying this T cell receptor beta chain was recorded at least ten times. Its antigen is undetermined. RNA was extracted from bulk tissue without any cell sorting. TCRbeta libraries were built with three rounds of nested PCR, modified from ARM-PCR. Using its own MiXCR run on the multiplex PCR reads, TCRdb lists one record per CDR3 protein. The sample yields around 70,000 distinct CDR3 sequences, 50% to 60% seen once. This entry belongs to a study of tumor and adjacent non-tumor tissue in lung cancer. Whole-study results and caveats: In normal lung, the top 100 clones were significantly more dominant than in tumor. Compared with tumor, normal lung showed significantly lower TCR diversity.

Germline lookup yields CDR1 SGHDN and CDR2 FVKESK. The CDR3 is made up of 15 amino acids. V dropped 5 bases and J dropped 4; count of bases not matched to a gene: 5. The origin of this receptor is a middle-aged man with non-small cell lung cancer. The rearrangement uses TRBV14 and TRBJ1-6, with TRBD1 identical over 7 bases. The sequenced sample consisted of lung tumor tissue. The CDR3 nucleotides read TGTGCCAGCAGCTCAGGGACAGTTTATAATTCACCCCTCCACTTT. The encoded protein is CASSSGTVYNSPLHF. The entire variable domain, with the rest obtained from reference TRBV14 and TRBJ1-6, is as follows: EAGVTQFPSHSVIEKGQTVTLRCDPISGHDNLYWYRRVMGKEIKFLLHFVKESKQDESGMPNNRFLAERTGGTYSTLKVQPAELEDSGVYFCASSSGTVYNSPLHFGNGTRLTVT.